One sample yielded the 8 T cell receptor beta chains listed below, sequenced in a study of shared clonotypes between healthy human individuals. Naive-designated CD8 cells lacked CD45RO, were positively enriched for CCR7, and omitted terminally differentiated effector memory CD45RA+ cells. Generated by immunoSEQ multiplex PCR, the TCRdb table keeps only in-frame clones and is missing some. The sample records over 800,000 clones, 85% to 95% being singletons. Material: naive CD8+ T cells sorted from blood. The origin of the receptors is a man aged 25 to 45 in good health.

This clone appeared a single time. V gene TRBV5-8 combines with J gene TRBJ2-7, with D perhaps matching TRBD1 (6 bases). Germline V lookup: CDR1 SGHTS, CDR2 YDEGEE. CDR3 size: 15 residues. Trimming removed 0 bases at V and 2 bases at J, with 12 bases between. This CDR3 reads CASSLGPGETYEQYF. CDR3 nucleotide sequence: TGTGCCAGCAGCTTGGGACCAGGGGAAACCTACGAGCAGTACTTC.

The CDR3 DNA reads as TGTGCCAGCAGCGTGAGGACAGGATCTGGAAACACCATATATTTT. It translates to CASSVRTGSGNTIYF. The chain carries TRBV9 and TRBJ1-3; 7 positions match TRBD1. This CDR3 region has 15 residues. J gave up 1 base and V 2 bases, and 3 bases lay outside the gene matches. The germline CDR1 and CDR2 sequences are SGDLS and YYNGEE. Full variable domain (missing parts from reference TRBV9 and TRBJ1-3): DSGVTQTPKHLITATGQRVTLRCSPRSGDLSVYWYQQSLDQGLQFLIQYYNGEERAKGNILERFSAQQFPDLHSELNLSSLELGDSALYFCASSVRTGSGNTIYFGEGSWLTVV.

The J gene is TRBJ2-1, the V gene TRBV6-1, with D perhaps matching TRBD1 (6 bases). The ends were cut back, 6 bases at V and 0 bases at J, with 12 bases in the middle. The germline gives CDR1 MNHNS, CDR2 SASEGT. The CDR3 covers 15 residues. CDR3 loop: CASRPGVNSYNEQFF. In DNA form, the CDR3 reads TGTGCCAGCAGACCAGGGGTCAACTCCTACAATGAGCAGTTCTTC.

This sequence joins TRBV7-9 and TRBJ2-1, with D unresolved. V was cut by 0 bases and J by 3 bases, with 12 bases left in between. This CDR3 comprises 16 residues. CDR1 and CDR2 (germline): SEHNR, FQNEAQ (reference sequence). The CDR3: CASSLAKVVGYNEQFF. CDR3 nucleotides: TGTGCCAGCAGCTTAGCGAAGGTGGTCGGCTACAATGAGCAGTTCTTC.

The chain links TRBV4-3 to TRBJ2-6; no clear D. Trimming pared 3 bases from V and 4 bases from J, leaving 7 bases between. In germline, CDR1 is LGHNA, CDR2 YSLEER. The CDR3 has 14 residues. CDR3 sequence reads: CASSQSAGANVLTF. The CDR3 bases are TGCGCCAGCAGCCAGAGCGCAGGGGCCAACGTCCTGACTTTC.

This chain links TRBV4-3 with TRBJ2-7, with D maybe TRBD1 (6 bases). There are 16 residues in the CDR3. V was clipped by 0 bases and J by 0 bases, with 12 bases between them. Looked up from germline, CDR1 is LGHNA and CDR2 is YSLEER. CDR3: CASSQEGHPSSYEQYF. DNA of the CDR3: TGCGCCAGCAGCCAAGAGGGACACCCAAGCTCCTACGAGCAGTACTTC.

The DNA for the CDR3 is TGTGCCAGTAGTTTACTAGCGGGAGGAGGTAATGAGCAGTTCTTC. Translation gives CASSLLAGGGNEQFF. V is TRBV19 and J is TRBJ2-1, with TRBD2 matching 12 bases. From germline, CDR1 is LNHDA and CDR2 SQIVND (reference sequence). The CDR3 runs to 15 residues. Germline trimming cut 5 bases from V and 7 bases from J; bases unmatched to any gene: 6. The full variable domain, its missing parts supplied by reference TRBV19 and TRBJ2-1, is DGGITQSPKYLFRKEGQNVTLSCEQNLNHDAMYWYRQDPGQGLRLIYYSQIVNDFQKGDIAEGYSVSREKKESFPLTVTSAQKNPTAFYLCASSLLAGGGNEQFFGPGTRLTVL.

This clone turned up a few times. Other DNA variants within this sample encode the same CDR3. The CDR3 DNA sequence: TGTGCCAGCAGCGGACTAGCGGGATACAATGAGCAGTTCTTC. This translates into CASSGLAGYNEQFF. V usage is TRBV2 and J usage is TRBJ2-1; 12 bases align to TRBD2. Germline trimming cut 6 bases from V and 4 bases from J; bases unmatched to any gene: 1. The CDR3 is 14 residues long. The germline V gene encodes CDR1 SNHLY and CDR2 FYNNEI.